Each of the 27 T cell receptor beta chains below was sequenced from the same sample in a study of early T cells in non-severe SARS-CoV-2 infection. One entry per CDR3 protein results from TCRdb running MiXCR on the 5' RACE reads. The sample has tens of thousands of distinct CDR3 sequences, 13% seen once. Sequences were obtained from whole blood. The source of these receptors is an adult who was a healthcare worker with PCR-confirmed SARS-CoV-2 infection or an uninfected control (not recorded which).

This clonotype was seen a single time. The rearrangement links TRBV12-3 or TRBV12-4 to TRBJ2-3, with D uncertain. This CDR3 region has 12 residues. Trimming took 5 bases from V and 13 from J, leaving 16 bases between them. The CDR3 reads CASSPTPLGKYF. The DNA of the CDR3 is TGTGCCAGCAGTCCAACTCCGCTGGGGAAGTATTTT.

At least ten counts were recorded for this clonotype. CDR3 in amino acids: CASSPTGTYEQYF. In DNA form, the CDR3 reads TGTGCCAGCTCACCCACAGGTACCTACGAGCAGTACTTC. This sequence joins TRBV18 and TRBJ2-7; TRBD1 might be the D (5 bases). Deletions cut 3 bases from V and 2 bases from J, with 8 bases between. The CDR3 contains 13 residues. Germline V gene lookup returns CDR1 KGHSH and CDR2 LQKENI.

This clonotype has just a few counts. The chain couples TRBV5-4 to TRBJ2-1; 9 bases agree with TRBD2. Losses at the gene ends were 0 bases for V and 6 bases for J; bases not matched to a gene: 1. Germline CDR1 reads SGHNT; CDR2 reads YYREEE (reference sequence). The CDR3 sequence is 14 residues long. This CDR3 reads CASSLELAGNEQFF. In DNA form, the CDR3 reads TGTGCCAGCAGCTTGGAACTAGCGGGCAATGAGCAGTTCTTC.

This chain links TRBV7-2 with TRBJ2-2; D may correspond to TRBD1 or TRBD2 (6 bases each). Germline V gene sequence: CDR1 SGHTA, CDR2 FQGNSA. CDR3 length equals 18 residues. V lost 5 bases and J lost 1, with 20 bases in between. CDR3 amino acids: CASSPLLGGGQNTGELFF. In DNA, the CDR3 is TGTGCCAGCAGCCCACTCTTGGGGGGCGGACAGAACACCGGGGAGCTGTTTTTT.

This clonotype was detected many times. The chain carries TRBV7-3 and TRBJ2-1; a weak D match, TRBD2 (6 bases). The CDR3 consists of 14 residues. V was shortened by 2 bases and J by 9 bases, with 14 bases between the two germline ends. The germline CDR1 and CDR2 sequences are SGHTA and FQGTGA. CDR3 in amino acids: CASSLRREYGEQFF. CDR3 DNA sequence: TGTGCCAGCAGCTTACGACGGGAGTACGGTGAGCAGTTCTTC.

The chain employs TRBV6-5 and TRBJ2-1; D is possibly TRBD1 or TRBD2 (6 bases each). The CDR3 has 14 residues. The germline V gene encodes CDR1 MNHEY and CDR2 SVGAGI. Trimming removed 5 bases at V and 4 bases at J, with 12 bases between. The CDR3 DNA follows: TGTGCCAGCAGTAGGGGGGCAGGGTACAATGAGCAGTTCTTC. Amino acids: CASSRGAGYNEQFF.

This clonotype was recorded many times. This chain connects TRBV4-1 to TRBJ2-3; TRBD2 aligns across 10 bases. The CDR3 covers 17 residues. From germline, CDR1 is MGHRA and CDR2 YSYEKL. With 4 bases clipped from V and 3 bases from J, the junction kept 10 bases outside the gene matches. In DNA, the CDR3 is TGCGCCAGCAGCCTCGACGGAGGACTAGCGGCAACAGATACGCAGTATTTT. Its protein product is CASSLDGGLAATDTQYF.

This CDR3 reads CASSQDIAKNIQYF. The CDR3, as DNA: TGTGCCAGCTCACAGGATATAGCCAAAAACATTCAGTACTTC. This chain links TRBV18 with TRBJ2-4, with D hard to call. The germline V and J ends were trimmed by 4 bases and 0 bases, with 7 bases remaining between them. The CDR3 contains 14 residues. The germline V gene encodes CDR1 KGHSH and CDR2 LQKENI.

This clonotype was seen many times. This chain uses TRBV3-1 with TRBJ2-1; 14 positions agree with TRBD2. The J segment lost 1 base and the V segment lost 3 bases, leaving 2 bases of the junction unmatched. The germline gives CDR1 LGHDT, CDR2 YNNKEL (reference sequence). The CDR3 sequence is 17 residues long. The CDR3 DNA sequence: TGTGCCAGCAGCCAGACTAGCGGGAGGGTTTCCTACAATGAGCAGTTCTTC. This encodes CASSQTSGRVSYNEQFF.

The chain joins TRBV12-3 or TRBV12-4 to TRBJ2-7; no firm D call. Trimming left V 5 bases short and J 0 bases short, with 11 bases between. The CDR3 contains 14 residues. The CDR3: CASSPTTISYEQYF. CDR3 sequence (DNA): TGTGCCAGCAGTCCAACGACAATCTCCTACGAGCAGTACTTC.

This clonotype was counted only a few times. The rearrangement links TRBV24-1 to TRBJ2-5; 10 bases fit TRBD2. CDR1 KGHDR and CDR2 SFDVKD come from the germline V gene. This CDR3 contains 15 residues. V was pared by 4 bases and J by 5 bases, with 6 bases of the junction left unmatched. The CDR3 DNA is TGTGCCACCAGTGAGCCTAGCGGGAGCGGTGAGACCCAGTACTTC. Its translation: CATSEPSGSGETQYF.

The CDR3 nucleotides read TGCGCCAGCAGCTTGGAAAGCGGGGGGAGCACCGGGGAGCTGTTTTTT. Its protein product is CASSLESGGSTGELFF. The rearrangement joins TRBV5-1 to TRBJ2-2; 9 bases fit TRBD2. J gave up 4 bases and V 0 bases, and 4 bases lay outside the gene matches. Germline CDR1 reads SGHRS; CDR2 reads YFSETQ. The CDR3 runs 16 residues.

V gene TRBV2 combines with J gene TRBJ2-6, with TRBD1 as a possible D gene (6 bases). Germline V CDR1 and CDR2: SNHLY, FYNNEI. This CDR3 has 15 residues. The ends were cut back, 8 bases at V and 2 bases at J, with 13 bases in the middle. CDR3 nucleotide sequence: TGTGCCAGCGGGGGCACCATTACTGGGGCCAACGTCCTGACTTTC. Translated, it gives CASGGTITGANVLTF. Full variable domain (remainder filled in from reference TRBV2 and TRBJ2-6): EPEVTQTPSHQVTQMGQEVILRCVPISNHLYFYWYRQILGQKVEFLVSFYNNEISEKSEIFDDQFSVERPDGSNFTLKIRSTKLEDSAMYFCASGGTITGANVLTFGAGSRLTVL.

This clonotype showed up many times. The gene calls are TRBV7-9 and TRBJ2-1; D unresolved. CDR1 SEHNR and CDR2 FQNEAQ come from the germline V gene (reference sequence). Trimming took off 5 bases at V and 5 bases at J, with 10 bases between the two ends. CDR3 length: 13 residues. This chain's CDR3 is CASSPEINNEQFF. The CDR3 DNA follows: TGTGCCAGCAGCCCCGAGATAAACAATGAGCAGTTCTTC.

CDR3 residues: CASSSRGLAETQYF. CDR3 in DNA: TGTGCCAGCAGCTCCAGGGGACTAGCAGAGACCCAGTACTTC. V and J are TRBV7-8 and TRBJ2-5; 9 nucleotides match TRBD2. J was trimmed by 4 bases and V by 4 bases; bases with no gene match: 4. The CDR3 spans 14 residues. Germline V lookup: CDR1 SGHVS, CDR2 FQNEAQ.

This clonotype was counted many times. DNA of the CDR3: TGTGCCAGCTCATCCCTTTTAGGGGGGAATGAGCAGTTCTTC. Translating it yields CASSSLLGGNEQFF. V usage is TRBV18 and J usage is TRBJ2-1; D could derive from TRBD1 or TRBD2 (6 bases each). Trimming cost V 5 bases and J 7 bases, with 15 bases left between them. Germline V gives CDR1 KGHSH, CDR2 LQKENI. The CDR3 has 14 residues.

Ten or more counts support this clonotype. The chain has TRBV9 and TRBJ1-6; 11 bases map to TRBD1. Per germline, CDR1 SGDLS and CDR2 YYNGEE. V was pared by 0 bases and J by 1 base, with 3 bases of the junction left unmatched. The CDR3 consists of 18 residues. The CDR3 is CASSVGGQGASYNSPLHF. The CDR3 DNA reads TGTGCCAGCAGCGTAGGCGGACAGGGGGCATCCTATAATTCACCCCTCCACTTT.

In its sample, this clonotype was seen a few times. The chain combines TRBV7-8 with TRBJ2-7; TRBD1 matches 8 bases. The CDR3 is 12 amino acids. CDR1 and CDR2 (germline): SGHVS, FQNEAQ. With 3 bases clipped from V and 5 bases from J, the junction kept 0 bases outside the gene matches. Here the CDR3 reads CASSLDRDEQYF. In DNA form, the CDR3 reads TGTGCCAGCAGCTTGGACAGGGACGAGCAGTACTTC.

The chain uses TRBV5-1 and TRBJ2-5; no reliable D call. Between the trimmed V and J ends, which lost 3 bases and 5 bases, there was a span of 17 bases. The CDR3 loop spans 15 amino acids. Germline V gene sequence: CDR1 SGHRS, CDR2 YFSETQ. CDR3 nucleotides: TGCGCCAGCAGCTGGGGAAGGGCGGCAAGGGAGACCCAGTACTTC. It translates to CASSWGRAARETQYF.

This clonotype was found many times. The chain is built from TRBV5-4 and TRBJ2-5; D possibly corresponds to TRBD1 (5 bases). There are 16 residues in the CDR3. Trimming removed 0 bases from V and 2 bases from J, with 14 bases in between. Germline CDR1 SGHNT, CDR2 YYREEE (reference sequence). CDR3: CASSLALRGGQETQYF. The CDR3 DNA reads as TGTGCCAGCAGCTTGGCCTTAAGGGGTGGGCAAGAGACCCAGTACTTC.

The sample holds a few counts of this clonotype. This chain links TRBV5-5 with TRBJ2-3; D unresolved. This CDR3 has 13 residues. The germline CDR1 and CDR2 sequences are SGHKS and YYEKEE (reference sequence). With 2 bases removed from V and 5 bases from J, the gap between germline ends came to 9 bases. The DNA of the CDR3 is TGTGCCAGCAGCTTTAACCCTCAAGATACGCAGTATTTT. It codes for CASSFNPQDTQYF. Supplemented by reference TRBV5-5 and TRBJ2-3, the full variable domain reads DAGVTQSPTHLIKTRGQQVTLRCSPISGHKSVSWYQQVLGQGPQFIFQYYEKEERGRGNFPDRFSARQFPNYSSELNVNALLLGDSALYLCASSFNPQDTQYFGPGTRLTVL.

This clonotype came up many times. The chain joins TRBV6-2 or TRBV6-3 to TRBJ2-7; 7 nucleotides align to TRBD1. CDR1 is MNHEY, CDR2 SVGEGT, per germline. There are 11 residues in the CDR3. V shed 6 bases, J shed 4 bases, and the junction held 0 bases outside the gene matches. The chain's CDR3 is CASRDRYEQYF. CDR3 sequence (DNA): TGTGCCAGCAGGGACAGGTACGAGCAGTACTTC.

This rearrangement joins TRBV18 to TRBJ1-3; D is ambiguous. Germline CDR1 is KGHSH and CDR2 is LQKENI. V lost 4 bases and J lost 4, with 8 bases in between. This CDR3 region has 13 residues. CDR3 in amino acids: CASSQEFGNTIYF. CDR3 sequence (DNA): TGTGCCAGCTCACAGGAGTTCGGAAACACCATATATTTT.

In its sample, this clonotype was seen many times. V gene TRBV5-1 combines with J gene TRBJ1-3; D uncertain. CDR1 and CDR2 from the germline V gene are SGHRS and YFSETQ. The V and J ends lost 4 bases and 1 base respectively, with 6 bases between them. The CDR3 totals 13 residues. The CDR3 coding sequence is TGCGCCAGCAGCCGGGATTCTGGAAACACCATATATTTT. It is translated as CASSRDSGNTIYF.

The rearrangement joins TRBV5-1 to TRBJ2-5; D unresolved. CDR1 is SGHRS and CDR2 is YFSETQ in the germline V gene. The CDR3 has 10 amino acids. V was shortened by 7 bases and J by 5 bases, with 6 bases between the two germline ends. The CDR3 DNA reads TGCGCCAGCTCGACGGAGACCCAGTACTTC. Its protein product is CASSTETQYF.

This clonotype showed up just a few times. The chain combines TRBV13 with TRBJ2-3, with a possible D match to TRBD2 (6 bases). The germline gives CDR1 PRHDT, CDR2 FYEKMQ (reference sequence). V shed 7 bases and J shed 6 bases, with 20 bases lying between them. The CDR3 has 15 amino acids. The CDR3 region is CASMRRGRVSDTQYF. The CDR3 DNA reads as TGTGCCAGCATGCGGCGGGGCCGAGTTTCGGATACGCAGTATTTT.

At least ten counts were recorded for this clonotype. This sequence joins TRBV12-3 or TRBV12-4 and TRBJ2-1; TRBD2 matches at 7 bases. There are 15 residues in the CDR3. V trimming: 3 bases; J trimming: 3 bases; junction bases outside the gene matches: 5. CDR3 loop: CASSFLAGDYNEQFF. CDR3 nucleotides: TGTGCCAGCAGTTTTCTCGCGGGAGACTACAATGAGCAGTTCTTC.